The 3 T cell receptor beta chains presented below share a single source sample, sequenced in a study of cytomegalovirus exposure and HLA in healthy donors. Use of 60 Vbeta and 13 Jbeta primers characterized the PCR. Profiling relied on immunoSEQ multiplex PCR, and the TCRdb table lists in-frame clones only, not all of them. There are 130,000 or so clones in the sample; 60% to 80% occur only once, and roughly 0.9% lies in the top ten. Source material: PBMCs. These receptors all stem from a woman in her sixties or seventies in good health and CMV-seronegative.

The chain joins TRBV2 to TRBJ2-3; TRBD1 aligns across 11 bases. CDR1 SNHLY and CDR2 FYNNEI come from the germline V gene. CDR3 size: 14 residues. The trim removed 7 bases at V and 4 bases at J, leaving 4 bases unmatched. CDR3 DNA sequence: TGTGCCAGCATGGACAGGGGGCGCGCAGATACGCAGTATTTT. Translated, it gives CASMDRGRADTQYF.

The V call is TRBV5-1, the J call TRBJ2-2; the D gene is possibly TRBD1 (6 bases). Trimming took 1 base from V and 4 from J, leaving 14 bases between them. The germline gives CDR1 SGHRS, CDR2 YFSETQ. This CDR3 is 16 amino acids long. The CDR3 sequence is CASSLKRGSGTGELFF. The CDR3 coding sequence is TGCGCCAGCAGCTTGAAGAGGGGGAGTGGCACCGGGGAGCTGTTTTTT.

J is TRBJ1-2 and V is TRBV5-5; 8 positions agree with TRBD1. The length of the CDR3 is 15 residues. The J segment lost 7 bases and the V segment lost 3 bases, leaving 11 bases of the junction unmatched. Germline CDR1 and CDR2: SGHKS and YYEKEE (reference sequence). For the CDR3, the DNA is TGTGCCAGCAGCTCGCAGTCCAGGGGGCCGGGTGGCTACACCTTC. Translating it yields CASSSQSRGPGGYTF.